This T cell receptor beta chain comes out of a study of blood T cell repertoires in COVID-19 (dated by TCRdb to about 2020). With regard to the full study: Samples covering the acute and convalescent phases of COVID-19 were provided by collaborators in the United States, Italy and Spain. The material from the prospective study consisted of cDNA or gDNA derived from T cells, B-cell-depleted T cells, or PBMCs. The dataset comprised deeply sampled blood TCRbeta repertoires from subjects exposed to, actively infected with, or recovered from COVID-19. A freely available public database, intended as a resource for researchers studying the immune response to SARS-CoV-2, is where the repertoires were released. The samples were drawn from the first 160 participants of the ongoing ImmuneRACE study and from 950 to 1,500 subjects provided by 6 global collaborators. Sample metadata almost always included a de-identified subject ID, COVID-19 status, age in years and sex. Where available, HLA class I and class II types were taken from metadata supplied by the sample provider and were not determined by assay-based typing. What the study reported, not specific to this receptor: The amount of clinical and demographic metadata varied by source and participant and was provided uncurated.

CDR1 and CDR2 are read off the germline V gene (reference sequence) as SEHNR and FQNEAQ. The trim is 5 bases for V and 0 bases for J, with a gap of 19 bases between the germline ends. Spanning cysteine to phenylalanine, the CDR3 consists of 17 amino acids. The read is trimmed to its CDR3 DNA, 51 bases read in frame from base 1. TCRbeta CDR3 regions were amplified from genomic DNA by means of the immunoSEQ Assay, a bias-controlled multiplex PCR. Processing in the source paper ran as follows. The number of nucleated cells in each sample was estimated from the amplification of reference gene primers within the assay. To quantify the absolute abundance of each unique TCRbeta CDR3 rearrangement, sequence reads were collapsed and filtered. Productive Simpson clonality was computed per sample as the square root of Simpson's diversity index over productive rearrangements. The source is immuneACCESS, and TCRdb retained only in-frame sequences with V and J called. Part of the clones is not carried over; for the studies checked, unresolved V genes explain less than half of this, and the remainder is unexplained. That table is the source of V, J and clone size, and D and trimming were worked out from the DNA. This sample has about 250,000 clones in its table, and about 86% of those were observed once. Clones ranked in the top ten supply 15% to 17% of the sample.

One collaborating source in Seattle enrolled patients while the patients were actively infected and followed the patients over time throughout the course of disease. The collaborating institutions used their own protocols to collect whole blood in K2EDTA tubes. For TCRbeta analysis, collaborators shipped samples in one of three forms: frozen whole blood, isolated PBMCs, or DNA extracted from either of those sample types. In the case of this clone: This clone's antigen is unknown. One base away there is no much larger clone; base qualities are not given.

Material for sequencing was peripheral blood. The rearranged segments are TRBV7-9 and TRBJ2-5, with no reliable assignment of the D segment. The TCR sequence derives from a person aged 65 to 85 with COVID-19, enrolled during active disease. This receptor has the CDR3 CASSTTGVSKYQETQYF. The DNA sequence follows: TGTGCCAGCAGCACAACCGGAGTATCTAAATACCAAGAGACCCAGTACTTC.